These T cell receptor beta chains were read from a single sample in a study of shared clonotypes between healthy human individuals. Sequenced by immunoSEQ multiplex PCR; TCRdb stores in-frame clones only, minus some. The repertoire holds about 470,000 clones, around 75% seen once, with roughly 13% in the top ten. Sequenced material: PBMCs. The receptors shown here come from a woman in her thirties or forties in good health. Some clones in this sample may be carry-over from other donors' samples. Each CDR3 is given with its conserved first and last residue. A D gene is named only where the DNA matches it firmly. Only part of the rows carry a size: once, few, many, or a class if the clone is expanded.

>.|TRBV29-1|TRBJ1-2|.
TGCAGCGTTGAAACGGGACATGGCTACACCTTC
CSVETGHGYTF
>.|TRBV6-5|TRBJ2-3|.
TGTGCCAGCAGTTACTCGGGGTTGGGGACAGATACGCAGTATTTT
CASSYSGLGTDTQYF
>.|TRBV29-1|TRBJ2-1|TRBD2
TGCAGCGTTGAAGAGAGAGCGGGAGCCTACAATGAGCAGTTCTTC
CSVEERAGAYNEQFF
>.|TRBV7-6|TRBJ2-5|.
TGTGCCAGCAGCTTGTTTGGCGGCCAAGAGACCCAGTACTTC
CASSLFGGQETQYF
>.|TRBV27|TRBJ1-1|.
TGTGCCAGCAGTTTGGGGGGGGCGCTTAGGACTGAAGCTTTCTTT
CASSLGGALRTEAFF
>.|TRBV9|TRBJ2-3|.
TGTGCCAGCAGCCAAGACTGGCTTCCACCAGATACGCAGTATTTT
CASSQDWLPPDTQYF
>.|TRBV30|TRBJ2-7|TRBD2
TGTGCCTGGAGTCCCCGGGGGACTAGCACCTCCTACGAGCAGTACTTC
CAWSPRGTSTSYEQYF
>.|TRBV13|TRBJ1-1|TRBD1
TGTGCCAGCAGCCCCGGAGGACTCACAGGGGATTGGGTAGGCACTGAAGCTTTCTTT
CASSPGGLTGDWVGTEAFF
>.|TRBV11-2|TRBJ2-7|TRBD1
TGTGCCAGCAGCTCCTCGGACAGGGGGCTAAAAGAGCAGTACTTC
CASSSSDRGLKEQYF
>.|TRBV9|TRBJ2-5|.
TGTGCCAGCAGCGTAGCATTAGGGGAAGAGACCCAGTACTTC
CASSVALGEETQYF
>.|TRBV6-4|TRBJ2-7|TRBD2
TGTGCCAGCAGTGAAGTAGCGGGAGTTGAGCAGTACTTC
CASSEVAGVEQYF
>.|TRBV11-2|TRBJ2-1|.
TGTGCCAGCAGCTTAGGTGGGGGGTCCTACAATGAGCAGTTCTTC
CASSLGGGSYNEQFF
>.|TRBV18|TRBJ2-7|.
TGTGCCAGCTCACCAGCCGGGGGAAACTACGAGCAGTACTTC
CASSPAGGNYEQYF
>.|TRBV6-5|TRBJ2-7|TRBD1
TGTGCCAGCAGTCGTACCGGGACAGAGACCTACGAGCAGTACTTC
CASSRTGTETYEQYF
>.|TRBV7-3|TRBJ2-1|.
TGTGCCAGCAGCTCCGCTAGGGACTATGAGCAGTTCTTC
CASSSARDYEQFF
>once|TRBV2|TRBJ2-7|.
TGTGCCAGCAGTGAACTCAGTTCCTACGAGCAGTACTTC
CASSELSSYEQYF
>.|TRBV7-8|TRBJ2-7|TRBD1
TGTGCCAGCAAGAGAGACAGGGGGCCCTACGAGCAGTACTTC
CASKRDRGPYEQYF
>.|TRBV5-5|TRBJ2-3|TRBD1
TGTGCCAGCAGCTTGGCCTTCGACAGGGACACAGATACGCAGTATTTT
CASSLAFDRDTDTQYF
>.|TRBV28|TRBJ1-5|.
TGTGCCAGCAGTCCCGGGGGACAGCCCCAGCATTTT
CASSPGGQPQHF
>.|TRBV7-9|TRBJ1-2|.
TGTGCCAGCAGCATTGGGCTAATAGCATATGGCTACACCTTC
CASSIGLIAYGYTF
>.|TRBV14|TRBJ2-2|.
TGTGCCAGCAGCTCACATGGACCCGCGGGCACCGGGGAGCTGTTTTTT
CASSSHGPAGTGELFF
>.|TRBV28|TRBJ2-2|TRBD2
TGTGCCACCCTAGGGAGGGCGAACACCGGGGAGCTGTTTTTT
CATLGRANTGELFF
>.|TRBV27|TRBJ2-7|TRBD2
TGTGCCAGCAGAAGAGCGGGGAGCTACGAGCAGTACTTC
CASRRAGSYEQYF
>.|TRBV15|TRBJ1-4|.
TGTGCCACCAGCAGAGGGACAGCTCTAGACAATGAAAAACTGTTTTTT
CATSRGTALDNEKLFF
>.|TRBV5-1|TRBJ2-5|TRBD2
TGCGCCAGCAGCTTGGGGCGGGAGGCGTCACAAGAGACCCAGTACTTC
CASSLGREASQETQYF
>.|TRBV5-4|TRBJ2-7|TRBD2
TGTGCCAGCAGCATTAGACTAGCCGGGACCTACGAGCAGTACTTC
CASSIRLAGTYEQYF
>.|TRBV2|TRBJ2-5|.
TGTGCCAGCAGTGACAGGGTCGAGACCCAGTACTTC
CASSDRVETQYF
>once|TRBV9|TRBJ2-7|TRBD1
TGTGCCAGCAGCTCCCAGGGGGACGTCTACGAGCAGTACTTC
CASSSQGDVYEQYF
>few|TRBV21-1|TRBJ2-3|.
TGTGCCAGCCACGTAGCAGGGTGCAGAACAGATACGCAGTATTTT
CASHVAGCRTDTQYF
>.|TRBV7-2|TRBJ2-2|.
TGTGCCAGCAGCTCACGACTAGTAAGCGGGGAGCTGTTTTTT
CASSSRLVSGELFF
>.|TRBV7-2|TRBJ2-5|.
TGTGCCAGCAGCTTAGGGCGATCTCGTGAGACCCAGTACTTC
CASSLGRSRETQYF
>.|TRBV5-1|TRBJ1-6|.
TGCGCCAGCAGCCCCCTGCAGGGTGTGGATTCACCCCTCCACTTT
CASSPLQGVDSPLHF
>.|TRBV4-3|TRBJ2-6|.
TGCGCCAGCAGCCAAGCGGGTTCTGGGGCCAACGTCCTGACTTTC
CASSQAGSGANVLTF
>once|TRBV19|TRBJ1-1|TRBD1
TGTGCCAGTAGTGTCGGGACAGGGGGAGACACTGAAGCTTTCTTT
CASSVGTGGDTEAFF
>.|TRBV19|TRBJ2-7|.
TGTGCCAGTAGTATAGGCGGGACCTACTCCTACGAGCAGTACTTC
CASSIGGTYSYEQYF
>.|TRBV7-3|TRBJ2-5|.
TGTGCCAGCAGCTCTGACCAGGGTGGGACCCAGTACTTC
CASSSDQGGTQYF
>.|TRBV4-1|TRBJ2-1|.
TGCGCCAGCAGGAAGGATGGAGGTTACAATGAGCAGTTCTTC
CASRKDGGYNEQFF
>once|TRBV7-3|TRBJ2-7|TRBD2
TGTGCCAGCAGCCCCGGACTAGCCTCCTACGAGCAGTACTTC
CASSPGLASYEQYF
>.|TRBV6-5|TRBJ2-7|.
TGTGCCAGCAGCCAACCGCCCTTCGAGCAGTACTTC
CASSQPPFEQYF
>.|TRBV27|TRBJ1-6|TRBD1
TGTGCCAGCAGTCACTCCTCGGACAGGGGAGGGAATTCACCCCTCCACTTT
CASSHSSDRGGNSPLHF
>.|TRBV27|TRBJ2-5|.
TGTGCCAGCAGTCGCGCATTGGGTGAGACCCAGTACTTC
CASSRALGETQYF